These T cell receptor beta chains were read from a single sample in a study of OX40 agonist ivuxolimab in advanced cancers. The repertoire was sequenced with immunoSEQ multiplex PCR; TCRdb's copy has only in-frame clones and lacks some. This table has around 84,000 clones, about 92% appearing once. Sample: CD4+ or CD8+ T cells sorted from blood, taken in a trial of the OX40 agonist ivuxolimab. Receptor source: an adult with an advanced solid tumor such as melanoma, head and neck, liver or kidney cancer. The CDR3 runs from the conserved cysteine through the conserved F or W. The D gene is left open where the match is weak. Size tells how often a clone was seen (once, few, many) or the class of an expanded clone, and some rows leave it out.

j_call v_call cdr3_length clone_size d_call cdr3_nt cdr3_aa
TRBJ2-7 TRBV29-1 15 once TRBD2 TGCAGCGTTGAAGATCGGGAGGGCGGGTCCTACGAGCAGTACTTC CSVEDREGGSYEQYF
TRBJ1-3 TRBV9 15 NA NA TGTGCCAGCAGCGGGGGCGTTGTTTCTGGAAACACCATATATTTT CASSGGVVSGNTIYF
TRBJ2-3 TRBV5-1 14 once TRBD2 TGCGCCAGCAGGATAGCGGGAGCCACAGATACGCAGTATTTT CASRIAGATDTQYF
TRBJ1-2 TRBV6-6 13 NA NA TGTGCCAGCAGTTACTCGCCCGGGCAAGGCTACACTTTC CASSYSPGQGYTF
TRBJ2-7 TRBV13 13 NA NA TGTGCCAGCAGCTTACCTCCCTCCTACGAGCAGTACTTC CASSLPPSYEQYF
TRBJ2-2 TRBV5-1 16 once TRBD2 TGCGCCAGCAAACGACTAGCGGGGTCGAACACCGGGGAGCTGTTTTTT CASKRLAGSNTGELFF
TRBJ2-3 TRBV4-3 19 NA TRBD2 TGCGCCAGCAGCCAAGATTTGAGCGGGAGTCTTAGTATTACAGATACGCAGTATTTT CASSQDLSGSLSITDTQYF
TRBJ1-1 TRBV27 15 NA NA TGTGCCAGCAGTTTATCCCCCCCATCAACCACTGAAGCTTTCTTT CASSLSPPSTTEAFF
TRBJ2-3 TRBV4-1 16 NA NA TGCGCCAGCAGCCAAGACGGGGCTAGCGGCACAGATACGCAGTATTTT CASSQDGASGTDTQYF
TRBJ2-7 TRBV28 18 NA TRBD2 TGTGCCAGCAGTTTACGAGGACTAGCGGGCTTTCGCTCCTACGAGCAGTACTTC CASSLRGLAGFRSYEQYF
TRBJ1-1 TRBV28 14 NA NA TGTGCCAGCACCGTGGGTCAGGGGATTAGTCGAGCTTTCTTT CASTVGQGISRAFF
TRBJ2-7 TRBV19 16 NA NA TGTGCCAGTAGTATAGATCCGGCTAGCCCTTCCTACGAGCAGTACTTC CASSIDPASPSYEQYF
TRBJ2-7 TRBV18 14 NA NA TGTGCCAGCTCACCACCTCTCACAGCAGACGAGCAGTACTTC CASSPPLTADEQYF
TRBJ2-5 TRBV11-3 16 NA TRBD2 TGTGCCAGCAGCTTGGGATTCAGCGGGAGGGGTGAGACCCAGTACTTC CASSLGFSGRGETQYF
TRBJ1-5 TRBV23-1 16 NA NA TGCGCCAGCACCCGGAAGCCCGGGACTTCCAATCAGCCCCAGCATTTT CASTRKPGTSNQPQHF
TRBJ1-2 TRBV7-9 13 NA NA TGTGCCAGCAGCCCCCAATTTAACTATGGCTACACCTTC CASSPQFNYGYTF
TRBJ2-2 TRBV4-1 18 NA TRBD2 TGCGCCAGCAGCCAAGATTTTTTCCGGACTAGTCCCACCGGGGAGCTGTTTTTT CASSQDFFRTSPTGELFF
TRBJ2-2 TRBV7-9 13 NA TRBD1 TGTGCAAGAGACAGGGGTGTCACCGGGGAGCTGTTTTTT CARDRGVTGELFF
TRBJ1-5 TRBV28 14 once NA TGTGCCAGCAGTCCCTGGACCGGCAATCAGCCCCAGCATTTT CASSPWTGNQPQHF
TRBJ2-7 TRBV6-6 16 NA TRBD1 TGTGCCAGCAGTTACTCGAGACAGGGTTCCACCTACGAGCAGTACTTC CASSYSRQGSTYEQYF
TRBJ2-1 TRBV29-1 11 NA NA TGCAGCGTGCTCAGATCCTCTGAGCAGTTCTTC CSVLRSSEQFF
TRBJ2-3 TRBV12-1 18 NA NA TGTGCCAGCAGCCAAGGGGTACTAGCGGGAGGACTACTGGATACGCAGTATTTT CASSQGVLAGGLLDTQYF
TRBJ2-5 TRBV29-1 13 NA TRBD1 TGCAGCGTCGCGATACAGGGGGGAGAGACCCAGTACTTC CSVAIQGGETQYF
TRBJ2-3 TRBV9 16 NA TRBD2 TGTGCCAGCAGCGTAGCCGGGAGGTCCCACACAGATACGCAGTATTTT CASSVAGRSHTDTQYF
TRBJ2-7 TRBV7-9 14 NA TRBD2 TGTGCCAGCGGGCGGGAGGGTCTAGGTGATGAGCAGTACTTC CASGREGLGDEQYF
TRBJ2-6 TRBV28 17 few TRBD1 TGTGCCAGCATCCCCTTAGACAGGGCGCGCGGGGCCAACGTCCTGACTTTC CASIPLDRARGANVLTF
TRBJ1-1 TRBV7-3 15 NA NA TGTGCCAGCAGCTTATGGGGAACAAGGGACACTGAAGCTTTCTTT CASSLWGTRDTEAFF
TRBJ2-1 TRBV5-4 19 NA TRBD2 TGTGCCAGCAGCCGACTAGCGGGGCTCCGTACGCCCTCCTACAATGAGCAGTTCTTC CASSRLAGLRTPSYNEQFF
TRBJ2-7 TRBV5-1 15 NA TRBD2 TGCGCCAGCAGCTTCAGTGGAGCGGGAGCCTACGAGCAGTACTTC CASSFSGAGAYEQYF
TRBJ1-3 TRBV7-9 12 NA NA TGTGCCAGCAGCTTAGATAGAAACACCATATATTTT CASSLDRNTIYF
TRBJ1-2 TRBV7-9 13 NA NA TGTGCCAGCAGCCTAGATGGAAACTATGGCTACACCTTC CASSLDGNYGYTF
TRBJ1-3 TRBV5-1 16 NA NA TGCGCCAGCAGTTTTGATGGCACAGACAGTGGAAACACCATATATTTT CASSFDGTDSGNTIYF
TRBJ1-2 TRBV5-1 13 NA NA TGCGCCAGCAGCCTAGGGACCGGCTATGGCTACACCTTC CASSLGTGYGYTF
TRBJ1-5 TRBV7-8 13 NA NA TGTGCCAGCAGCTTACTTAGCAATCAGCCCCAGCATTTT CASSLLSNQPQHF
TRBJ2-5 TRBV7-3 14 NA NA TGTGCCAGCAGTCCCGCGGGTTTCCAAGAGACCCAGTACTTC CASSPAGFQETQYF
TRBJ2-7 TRBV18 13 NA NA TGTGCCAGCTCACCCTCCGGGGGTTACGAGCAGTACTTC CASSPSGGYEQYF
TRBJ2-5 TRBV5-6 11 NA NA TGTGCCAGCAGCTTGGCCGAGACCCAGTACTTC CASSLAETQYF
TRBJ2-1 TRBV10-3 16 NA TRBD2 TGTGCCATCAGCCTACTAGCGGGAGGTACCCCCAATGAGCAGTTCTTC CAISLLAGGTPNEQFF
TRBJ1-1 TRBV6-5 13 NA NA TGTGCCAGCAGTTCGCCTGGGGCGGCTGAAGCTTTCTTT CASSSPGAAEAFF
TRBJ2-1 TRBV28 17 NA TRBD2 TGTGCCAGCAGTTTCCCGTGGACTAGCGGGAGTTTAAATGAGCAGTTCTTC CASSFPWTSGSLNEQFF
TRBJ1-4 TRBV9 14 NA NA TGTGCCAGCAGCGTAGATCTGAGTGGTGAAAAACTGTTTTTT CASSVDLSGEKLFF
TRBJ2-3 TRBV28 15 NA NA TGTGCCAGCAGCGGATCGAGACTCCAGACAGATACGCAGTATTTT CASSGSRLQTDTQYF
TRBJ2-3 TRBV6-1 13 NA NA TGTGCCGTGGGCGGAGGTTATACAGATACGCAGTATTTT CAVGGGYTDTQYF
TRBJ2-1 TRBV4-2 14 NA NA TGTGCCAGCAGCCAAGTAATCTCGTTTGCTGAGCAGTTCTTC CASSQVISFAEQFF
TRBJ1-4 TRBV5-6 13 NA NA TGTGCCAGCAAAGCAAGGGTTAATGAAAAACTGTTTTTT CASKARVNEKLFF
TRBJ2-2 TRBV7-2 19 NA NA TGTGCCAGCAGCACCCGGACCCCGCGCTTGAGGGAGGACACCGGGGAGCTGTTTTTT CASSTRTPRLREDTGELFF
TRBJ2-2 TRBV7-3 17 NA NA TGTGCCAGCAGCCCGAACCTGCGGACACCAAACACCGGGGAGCTGTTTTTT CASSPNLRTPNTGELFF
TRBJ1-5 TRBV12-2 21 NA NA TGTGCAAGTCGCTTAAGGTTACCGGGACAGGGGTTGGCGGGAAGCAATCAGCCCCAGCATTTT CASRLRLPGQGLAGSNQPQHF
TRBJ1-2 TRBV19 12 NA TRBD1 TGTGCCAGTAACCCGACAGGGAGCGGCTACACCTTC CASNPTGSGYTF
TRBJ1-2 TRBV29-1 15 NA TRBD1 TGCAGCGTTGAAGAGTGGACAGGGCCGAACTATGGCTACACCTTC CSVEEWTGPNYGYTF
TRBJ2-5 TRBV5-5 14 NA NA TGTGCCAGCAGCTTCAGGGGAATCGGGGAGACCCAGTACTTC CASSFRGIGETQYF
TRBJ2-7 TRBV4-2 15 NA NA TGTGCCAGCAGCCAAGATTGGGGCATCTCCTACGAGCAGTACTTC CASSQDWGISYEQYF
TRBJ2-1 TRBV28 17 NA TRBD2 TGTGCCAGCAGTGAACTAGCGGGAGTTCTGTCCTACAATGAGCAGTTCTTC CASSELAGVLSYNEQFF
TRBJ2-6 TRBV27 18 NA NA TGTGCCAACAATCTTGGACGGGACGGGGACTCTGGGGCCAACGTCCTGACTTTC CANNLGRDGDSGANVLTF
TRBJ1-1 TRBV7-9 14 once NA TGTGCCAGCAGCTTAGGGGGATTAGGGACTGAAGCTTTCTTT CASSLGGLGTEAFF
TRBJ2-5 TRBV28 15 NA NA TGTGCCAGCAGTTCCGGGACGTGGGCGCGAGAGACCCAGTACTTC CASSSGTWARETQYF
TRBJ1-3 TRBV11-3 14 NA NA TGTGCCAGCAGCCCCCGGACAAGGGAAAACACCATATATTTT CASSPRTRENTIYF
TRBJ1-5 TRBV5-4 16 NA NA TGTGCCAGCAGCTTGGCTGGCAGATCTAGCAATCAGCCCCAGCATTTT CASSLAGRSSNQPQHF